These 15 T cell receptor beta chains share one sample of origin, sequenced in a study of tumor-infiltrating lymphocytes in primary liver carcinoma (dated by TCRdb to 2016 to 2017). Blood RNA was extracted from unsorted whole blood with TRIzol reagent; germline DNA came from the DNeasy Blood & Tissue kit. Sequenced using an Illumina HiSeq 2500. A constant-region primer and ProtoScript II reverse transcriptase were used to reverse-transcribe TCRbeta-specific cDNA from roughly 0.55 ug total RNA. The TCRbeta libraries were prepared through three rounds of nested multiplex PCR following a slightly modified ARM-PCR procedure. Each of the first two PCR rounds ran for approximately 10 cycles using multiplex TRBV1-TRBV30 forward primers together with a Cbeta reverse primer. TCRdb passed the public sequencing reads through fastp at Q25 and MiXCR, retaining productive beta sequences. CDR3 protein duplicates are merged, each entry listing the most common genes and DNA. In this sample the table shows hundreds of thousands of distinct CDR3 sequences, around three fifths of which occur a single time. About 18% of the sample is held by the ten biggest clonotypes.

Sequencing used peripheral blood. The origin of the receptors is a woman younger than 45 with primary liver carcinoma and hepatitis B virus infection.

This clonotype showed up many times. This chain links TRBV6-5 with TRBJ2-1; 14 bases align to TRBD2. The V gene end was trimmed by 6 bases and the J gene end by 8 bases; junction bases not matched to a gene: 12. This CDR3 is 17 amino acids long. CDR1 is MNHEY and CDR2 is SVGAGI in the germline V gene. CDR3 loop: CASSRRLAGGRQYEQFF. Here the CDR3 DNA reads TGTGCCAGCAGCCGTCGACTAGCGGGAGGGCGGCAATATGAGCAGTTCTTC.

Regarding this clonotype: A read error may explain this, as a much larger clone is one base away. The chain has TRBV14 and TRBJ2-5; the D gene is possibly TRBD2 (6 bases). Germline CDR1 is SGHDN and CDR2 is FVKESK. This CDR3 is built from 13 residues. The CDR3, as DNA: TGTACCAGCAGCAGGGACTTTCAAGAGACCCAGTACTTC. Amino acids: CTSSRDFQETQYF. The entire variable domain, with the rest obtained from reference TRBV14 and TRBJ2-5, is as follows: EAGVTQFPSHSVIEKGQTVTLRCDPISGHDNLYWYRRVMGKEIKFLLHFVKESKQDESGMPNNRFLAERTGGTYSTLKVQPAELEDSGVYFCTSSRDFQETQYFGPGTRLLVL.

The V gene is TRBV4-1, the J gene TRBJ1-1; no firm D call. The CDR3 has 16 amino acids. V lost 2 bases and J 0 bases, leaving 13 bases between the germline ends. Germline values: CDR1 MGHRA, CDR2 YSYEKL. The CDR3 DNA follows: TGCGCCAGCAGCCAAAGTAGATGGAAGATGAACACTGAAGCTTTCTTT. Residues: CASSQSRWKMNTEAFF.

This clonotype was picked up a small number of times. The V and J genes are TRBV5-4 and TRBJ2-5; the match to TRBD2 covers 7 bases. V gave up 4 bases and J gave up 4 bases; unmatched junction bases: 10. CDR1 is SGHNT and CDR2 is YYREEE in the germline V gene (reference sequence). The CDR3 is 15 amino acids. In nucleotides, the CDR3 is TGTGCCAGCAGCATGGAAGCGGGAACGGGAGAGACCCAGTACTTC. Protein: CASSMEAGTGETQYF.

Only a few counts were recorded for this clonotype. One base away lies a much larger clone, so this may be a sequencing read error. The DNA for the CDR3 is TGTGCCAGCAGCTTTGACGGGGGCAGCGAGCAGTACTTC. Translated, it gives CASSFDGGSEQYF. J is TRBJ2-7 and V is TRBV7-9; D might be TRBD1 or TRBD2, each matching 6 bases. The CDR3 has 13 residues. Germline CDR1 is SEHNR and CDR2 is FQNEAQ (reference sequence). V lost 3 bases and J 6 bases, leaving 12 bases between the germline ends.

This clonotype was counted at least ten times. The rearrangement uses TRBV5-6 and TRBJ1-5; D uncertain. Trimming shortened V by 0 bases and J by 5 bases, and 12 bases separated the two germline ends. From germline, CDR1 is SGHDT and CDR2 YYEEEE. This CDR3 region has 15 residues. CDR3 coding DNA: TGTGCCAGCAGCTTGGGTTCAGATCTCTATCAGCCCCAGCATTTT. Translation: CASSLGSDLYQPQHF.

This clonotype came up a few times. J is TRBJ2-6 and V is TRBV12-3 or TRBV12-4, with TRBD1 matching 7 bases. The CDR3 totals 18 residues. Unmatched junction bases numbered 11, after V lost 5 bases and J lost 1 base. DNA for the CDR3: TGTGCCAGCAGTCTGACAGGGCCGGGGACGTCTGGGGCCAACGTCCTGACTTTC. This gives the protein CASSLTGPGTSGANVLTF.

The chain employs TRBV29-1 and TRBJ2-7; 7 nucleotides line up with TRBD1. The germline gives CDR1 SQVTM, CDR2 ANQGSEA. This CDR3 has 15 amino acids. V shed 4 bases and J 7 bases; nucleotides not matched to a gene: 16. CDR3 loop: CSVGNRQGRFAEQYF. The CDR3 bases are TGCAGCGTTGGTAATAGACAGGGACGATTCGCGGAGCAGTACTTC.

In this sample, this clonotype turned up many times. The chain couples TRBV11-3 to TRBJ2-7, with D uncertain. CDR3 size: 15 residues. The V end lost 5 bases, the J end lost 0 bases, and 14 bases lay between the germline ends. CDR1 and CDR2 (germline): SGHNT, YENEEA. The chain's CDR3 is CASSTRDGISYEQYF. The DNA for the CDR3 is TGTGCCAGCAGCACCCGAGATGGTATCTCCTACGAGCAGTACTTC.

The chain couples TRBV6-2 or TRBV6-3 to TRBJ2-2; D is undetermined. CDR3 length: 14 residues. The V gene lost 5 bases and the J gene lost 1 base, with 8 bases spanning the gap. The germline gives CDR1 MNHEY, CDR2 SVGEGT. Written as DNA, the CDR3 is TGTGCCAGCAGTAGCGATTGGAACACCGGGGAGCTGTTTTTT. It encodes CASSSDWNTGELFF.

In regard to this clonotype: Compared with germline, one end of the junction differs, possibly owing to a read error. The chain couples TRBV5-4 to TRBJ2-5; no reliable D call. CDR3 length: 14 amino acids. Per germline, CDR1 SGHNT and CDR2 YYREEE (reference sequence). The chain's CDR3 is CASSLPRSQETQCF. The CDR3 region has the DNA TGTGCCAGCAGCTTGCCGCGTTCCCAAGAGACCCAGTGCTTC.

This clonotype has just one count. The chain recombines TRBV28 with TRBJ1-1; TRBD1 matches 11 bases. Germline CDR1 and CDR2: MDHEN and SYDVKM. CDR3 size: 17 residues. V lost 5 bases to trimming and J lost 1 base; unmatched junction nucleotides: 9. The chain's CDR3 is CASSQPGQGATNTEAFF. The CDR3 DNA sequence: TGTGCCAGCAGTCAACCCGGACAGGGGGCTACGAACACTGAAGCTTTCTTT.

As concerns this clonotype: This may arise from a read error, as a much more abundant clone is one base away. V gene TRBV6-2 or TRBV6-3 combines with J gene TRBJ2-5; unclear D gene. The germline gives CDR1 MNHEY, CDR2 SVGEGT. The CDR3 totals 15 residues. The CDR3 bases are TGTGCCAGCAGTTACCTATATGCGGAAGGAGAGACCCAGCACTTC. Its translation: CASSYLYAEGETQHF.

The chain joins TRBV28 to TRBJ2-6; 10 nucleotides align to TRBD1. CDR1 is MDHEN and CDR2 is SYDVKM in the germline V gene. V lost 5 bases to trimming and J lost 0 bases; unmatched junction nucleotides: 4. The CDR3 covers 17 residues. The CDR3 is CASSKTGGSSGANVLTF. CDR3 coding DNA: TGTGCCAGCAGTAAGACAGGGGGCTCCTCTGGGGCCAACGTCCTGACTTTC.

On this clonotype itself: The junction differs from germline at one of its ends, possibly a read error. The chain is built from TRBV28 and TRBJ2-5; possible D gene TRBD2, 6 bases. Germline CDR1 and CDR2: MDHEN and SYDVKM. The CDR3 is 14 residues long. CDR3 DNA sequence: TGTGCCAGCAGTTTCGTGGGGGGTCAGAAGACCCAGCACTTC. Protein: CASSFVGGQKTQHF. The full variable domain, completed using reference TRBV28 and TRBJ2-5, is DVKVTQSSRYLVKRTGEKVFLECVQDMDHENMFWYRQDPGLGLRLIYFSYDVKMKEKGDIPEGYSVSREKKERFSLILESASTNQTSMYLCASSFVGGQKTQHFGPGTRLLVL.